Reported below is one T cell receptor (beta chain). Its antigen is still unknown. CDR3 length: 14 residues. From germline, CDR1 is MNHEY and CDR2 SVGAGI. V trimming: 5 bases; J trimming: 5 bases; junction bases outside the gene matches: 7. The data were taken from a study of T cell responses to AZD1222 COVID-19 vaccine. Notes on the study in general: Mostly white British, mostly female donors; authors suggested clonal diversity may be underestimated.

Using immunoSEQ multiplex PCR, the repertoire was profiled, and TCRdb retains in-frame clones only, with some absent. The sample records 240,000 or so clones, 85% to 95% being singletons. This sequence originates from an adult in good health. The sample consisted of peripheral blood, taken on day 0 of AZD1222 vaccination. The rearrangement links TRBV6-5 to TRBJ1-2; 8 nucleotides match TRBD1. CDR3 sequence reads: CASSRDRTSYGYTF. The CDR3 DNA is TGTGCCAGCAGTCGGGACAGGACCTCGTATGGCTACACCTTC.